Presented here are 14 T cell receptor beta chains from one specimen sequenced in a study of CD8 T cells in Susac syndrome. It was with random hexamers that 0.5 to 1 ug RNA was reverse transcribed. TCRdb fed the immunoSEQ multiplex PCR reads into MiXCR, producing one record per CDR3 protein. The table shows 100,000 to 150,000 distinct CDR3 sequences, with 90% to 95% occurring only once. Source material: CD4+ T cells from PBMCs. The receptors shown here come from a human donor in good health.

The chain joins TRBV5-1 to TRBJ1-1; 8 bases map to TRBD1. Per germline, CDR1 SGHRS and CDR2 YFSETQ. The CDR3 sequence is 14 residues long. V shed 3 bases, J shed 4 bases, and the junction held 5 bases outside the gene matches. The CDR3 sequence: CASSSPGQATEAFF. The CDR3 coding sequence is TGCGCCAGCAGCTCGCCGGGACAGGCCACTGAAGCTTTCTTT. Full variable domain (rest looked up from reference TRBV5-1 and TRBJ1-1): KAGVTQTPRYLIKTRGQQVTLSCSPISGHRSVSWYQQTPGQGLQFLFEYFSETQRNKGNFPGRFSGRQFSNSRSEMNVSTLELGDSALYLCASSSPGQATEAFFGQGTRLTVV.

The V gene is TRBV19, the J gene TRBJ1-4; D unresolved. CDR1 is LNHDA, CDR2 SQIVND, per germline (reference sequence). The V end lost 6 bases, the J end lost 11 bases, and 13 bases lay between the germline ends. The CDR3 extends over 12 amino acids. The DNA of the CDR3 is TGTGCCAGTAGCGGGCCGGTGATGAAACTGTTTTTT. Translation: CASSGPVMKLFF. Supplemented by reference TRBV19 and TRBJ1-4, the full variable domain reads DGGITQSPKYLFRKEGQNVTLSCEQNLNHDAMYWYRQDPGQGLRLIYYSQIVNDFQKGDIAEGYSVSREKKESFPLTVTSAQKNPTAFYLCASSGPVMKLFFGSGTQLSVL.

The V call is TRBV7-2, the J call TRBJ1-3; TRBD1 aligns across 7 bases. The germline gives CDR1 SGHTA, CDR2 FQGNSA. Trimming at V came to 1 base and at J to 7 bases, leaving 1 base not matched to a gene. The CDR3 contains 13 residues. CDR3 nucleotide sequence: TGTGCCAGCAGCTTAGTCAGGGGGAACACCATATATTTT. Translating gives CASSLVRGNTIYF. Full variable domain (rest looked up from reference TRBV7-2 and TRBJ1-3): GAGVSQSPSNKVTEKGKDVELRCDPISGHTALYWYRQSLGQGLEFLIYFQGNSAPDKSGLPSDRFSAERTGGSVSTLTIQRTQQEDSAVYLCASSLVRGNTIYFGEGSWLTVV.

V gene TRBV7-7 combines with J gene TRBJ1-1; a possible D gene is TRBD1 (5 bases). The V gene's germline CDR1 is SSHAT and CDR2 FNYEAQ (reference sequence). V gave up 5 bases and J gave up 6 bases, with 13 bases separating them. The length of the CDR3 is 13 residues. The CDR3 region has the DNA TGTGCCAGCAGCCCGAAAATGGGGGCTGAAGCTTTCTTT. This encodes CASSPKMGAEAFF.

The CDR3 here is CASSQGQGAFQPQHF. The CDR3, as DNA: TGTGCCAGCAGCCAAGGACAGGGGGCATTTCAGCCCCAGCATTTT. V usage is TRBV27 and J usage is TRBJ1-5; 11 bases map to TRBD1. The length of the CDR3 is 15 residues. V was clipped by 6 bases and J by 6 bases; unmatched bases: 7. Germline CDR1 and CDR2: MNHEY and SMNVEV (reference sequence).

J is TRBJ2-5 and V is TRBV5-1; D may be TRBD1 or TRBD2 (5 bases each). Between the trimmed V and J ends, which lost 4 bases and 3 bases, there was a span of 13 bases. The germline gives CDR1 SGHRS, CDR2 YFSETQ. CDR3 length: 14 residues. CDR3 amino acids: CASSPGRKEETQYF. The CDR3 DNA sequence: TGCGCCAGCAGCCCGGGACGGAAGGAAGAGACCCAGTACTTC.

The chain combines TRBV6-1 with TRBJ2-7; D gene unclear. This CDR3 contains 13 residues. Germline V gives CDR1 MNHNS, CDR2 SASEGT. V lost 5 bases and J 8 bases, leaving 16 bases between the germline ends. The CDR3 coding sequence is TGTGCCAGCAGTTTGAAGGCAGGTAGTCAGCAGTACTTC. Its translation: CASSLKAGSQQYF.

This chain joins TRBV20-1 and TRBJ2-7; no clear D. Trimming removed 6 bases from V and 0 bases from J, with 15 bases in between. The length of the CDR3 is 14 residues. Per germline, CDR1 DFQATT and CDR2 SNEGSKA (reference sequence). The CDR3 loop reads CSALWGLSSYEQYF. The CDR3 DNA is TGCAGTGCCCTATGGGGATTGAGCTCCTACGAGCAGTACTTC.

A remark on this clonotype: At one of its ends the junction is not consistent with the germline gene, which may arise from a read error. The CDR3 here is CASSELNPGRTIF. CDR3 nucleotide sequence: TGTGCCAGCAGTGAATTAAATCCGGGACGGACAATCTTT. The V gene is TRBV2, the J gene TRBJ1-1, with D maybe TRBD1 (5 bases). The germline gives CDR1 SNHLY, CDR2 FYNNEI. The CDR3 sequence is 13 residues long.

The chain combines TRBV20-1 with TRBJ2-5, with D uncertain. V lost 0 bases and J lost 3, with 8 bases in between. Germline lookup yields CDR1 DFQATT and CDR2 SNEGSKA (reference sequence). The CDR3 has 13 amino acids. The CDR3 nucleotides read TGCAGTGCTAGAGATCCGCAGAAAGAGACCCAGTACTTC. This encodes CSARDPQKETQYF.

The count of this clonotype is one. The CDR3 nucleotides are TGCAGCGTTGTCGAAATATACAACATTCAGTACTTC. It codes for CSVVEIYNIQYF. This chain joins TRBV29-1 and TRBJ2-4; D is ambiguous. V was trimmed by 4 bases and J by 7 bases, leaving 11 bases between them. Looked up from germline, CDR1 is SQVTM and CDR2 is ANQGSEA. The CDR3 is 12 residues long.

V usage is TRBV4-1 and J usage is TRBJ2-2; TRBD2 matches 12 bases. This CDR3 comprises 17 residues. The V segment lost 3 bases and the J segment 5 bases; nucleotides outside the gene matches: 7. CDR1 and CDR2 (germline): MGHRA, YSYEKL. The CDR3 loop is CASSQALAGGWTGELFF. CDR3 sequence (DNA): TGCGCCAGCAGCCAGGCTCTAGCGGGAGGGTGGACCGGGGAGCTGTTTTTT.

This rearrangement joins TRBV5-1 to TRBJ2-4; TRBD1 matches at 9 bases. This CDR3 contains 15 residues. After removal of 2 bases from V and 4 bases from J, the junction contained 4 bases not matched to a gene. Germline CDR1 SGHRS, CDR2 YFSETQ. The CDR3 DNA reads TGCGCCAGCAGCTTCGGGACAGGGAGAAAAAACATTCAGTACTTC. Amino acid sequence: CASSFGTGRKNIQYF.

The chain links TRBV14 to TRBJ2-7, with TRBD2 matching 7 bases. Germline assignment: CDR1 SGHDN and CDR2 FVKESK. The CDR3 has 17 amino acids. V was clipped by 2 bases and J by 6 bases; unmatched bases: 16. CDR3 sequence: CASSQSGEPGLDVEQYF. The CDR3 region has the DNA TGTGCCAGCAGCCAAAGTGGGGAGCCAGGACTAGATGTCGAGCAGTACTTC.